This T cell receptor (beta chain) was profiled in a study of cytomegalovirus exposure and HLA in healthy donors. The V gene's germline CDR1 is SQVTM and CDR2 ANQGSEA. The trim removed 6 bases at V and 3 bases at J, leaving 2 bases unmatched. CDR3 length equals 14 residues. PCR primers comprised 60 Vbeta and 13 Jbeta primers. Data came from immunoSEQ multiplex PCR; TCRdb stores just in-frame clones and leaves some out. The repertoire holds under 110,000 clones, with 71% as singletons. The study, taken as a whole, reports: Reportedly, TCR beta sequences accurately predicted HLA-A and HLA-B alleles in most subjects.

About this clone: Its antigen remains unknown.

The sequenced sample was PBMCs. The receptor was derived from a female donor in good health and CMV-seronegative. V usage is TRBV29-1 and J usage is TRBJ2-4, with 13 bases identical to TRBD2. The CDR3 spells CSVRLAGGKNIQYF. As DNA, the CDR3 is TGCAGCGTGAGACTAGCGGGGGGCAAAAACATTCAGTACTTC. Full variable domain (outside the CDR3, taken from reference TRBV29-1 and TRBJ2-4): SAVISQKPSRDICQRGTSLTIQCQVDSQVTMMFWYRQQPGQSLTLIATANQGSEATYESGFVIDKFPISRPNLTFSTLTVSNMSPEDSSIYLCSVRLAGGKNIQYFGAGTRLSVL.